This note documents a single TCR beta chain sequence. Its antigen remains unidentified. With V trimmed by 3 bases and J by 6 bases, 1 base remained unmatched. The CDR3 extends over 12 amino acids. The germline gives CDR1 SGDLS, CDR2 YYNGEE. This sample was included in a study of cytomegalovirus exposure and HLA in healthy donors. Study results and caveats: Presence/absence analyses assumed roughly uniform sequencing depth across donors. From TCR beta sequences, most subjects' HLA-A and HLA-B alleles were reportedly predicted accurately.

Primers included in the PCR were 60 Vbeta and 13 Jbeta primers. TCRdb keeps only in-frame clones here, not all; method: immunoSEQ multiplex PCR. The sample holds roughly 130,000 clones; about four fifths are singletons and the top ten take over 9%. The receptor comes from a male donor in good health and CMV-seropositive. The gene calls are TRBV9 and TRBJ2-7; 9 positions match TRBD1. Sequencing was done on a sample of PBMCs. The CDR3 DNA reads TGTGCCAGCAGCGCGACAGGGGGCGAGCAGTACTTC. Amino acid sequence: CASSATGGEQYF.